One sample yielded the 21 T cell receptor beta chains listed below, sequenced in a study of CD8 T cells in ankylosing spondylitis. TCRdb called the 5' RACE reads again in MiXCR, with one record for every CDR3 protein. This repertoire shows 250,000 to 350,000 distinct CDR3 sequences, around 20% found once; its top ten account for roughly 7.4%. The sequenced sample was blood, either unsorted or a sorted T cell fraction (not recorded which). These receptors were obtained from a male donor with ankylosing spondylitis or in good health (not recorded which).

This clonotype was observed a few times. J is TRBJ2-2 and V is TRBV5-1, with 8 bases lining up with TRBD2. Germline lookup yields CDR1 SGHRS and CDR2 YFSETQ. The CDR3 runs 16 residues. The ends lost 4 bases at V and 3 bases at J; junction bases unmatched: 8. This CDR3 reads CASSPLRGGDTGELFF. CDR3 coding DNA: TGCGCCAGCAGCCCGCTCCGGGGGGGCGACACCGGGGAGCTGTTTTTT.

The chain combines TRBV12-3 or TRBV12-4 with TRBJ1-1, with TRBD1 matching over 8 bases. Trimming removed 7 bases from V and 5 bases from J; junction bases left unmatched: 12. The CDR3 loop spans 15 amino acids. This CDR3 is CASTATGAMWTEAFF. In DNA, the CDR3 is TGTGCCAGCACCGCGACAGGGGCCATGTGGACTGAAGCTTTCTTT.

This clonotype has a count of ten or more. The chain is built from TRBV10-3 and TRBJ2-3; 8 positions match TRBD2. The CDR3 spans 12 residues. V was pared by 9 bases and J by 1 base, with 0 bases of the junction left unmatched. Germline V gene data show CDR1 as ENHRY and CDR2 as SYGVKD. The CDR3 DNA reads as TGTGCCATAGCGGGGGGCACAGATACGCAGTATTTT. It codes for CAIAGGTDTQYF.

The chain is built from TRBV5-1 and TRBJ1-5; D is unclear. With 2 bases removed from V and 5 bases from J, the gap between germline ends came to 8 bases. CDR3 length equals 13 residues. From germline, CDR1 is SGHRS and CDR2 YFSETQ. The CDR3: CASSFNVDQPQHF. The CDR3 nucleotides read TGCGCCAGCAGCTTTAATGTTGATCAGCCCCAGCATTTT.

CDR3 residues: CASSFGQGGRYEQYV. DNA for the CDR3: TGTGCCAGCAGCTTCGGACAGGGAGGTCGCTACGAGCAGTACGTC. The chain is built from TRBV7-3 and TRBJ2-7, with 8 positions matching TRBD1. V lost 3 bases, J lost 3 bases, and 7 bases stayed unmatched. In germline, CDR1 is SGHTA, CDR2 FQGTGA. CDR3 length: 15 residues.

This clonotype has just a few counts. The chain links TRBV6-2 or TRBV6-3 to TRBJ2-1; 8 bases fit TRBD2. The V and J ends lost 8 bases and 2 bases, in that order; junction bases with no gene match: 11. The length of the CDR3 is 16 residues. Germline CDR1 reads MNHEY; CDR2 reads SVGEGT. Here the CDR3 reads CASRAGGRPAYNEQFF. CDR3 nucleotide sequence: TGTGCCAGCCGTGCGGGAGGAAGGCCGGCCTACAATGAGCAGTTCTTC.

The CDR3 loop is CASSHRTGVGETQYF. The CDR3 DNA reads as TGTGCCAGCAGCCATCGGACAGGAGTTGGAGAGACCCAGTACTTC. V is TRBV12-3 or TRBV12-4 and J is TRBJ2-5, with 7 nucleotides matching TRBD1. There are 15 residues in the CDR3. V shed 6 bases and J 4 bases; nucleotides not matched to a gene: 11.

This clonotype has ten or more counts. A junction end diverges from the germline sequence, so it may reflect a read error. The chain employs TRBV12-3 or TRBV12-4 and TRBJ1-2, with TRBD1 matching 7 bases. This CDR3 is built from 12 residues. The CDR3 region is CASSLAPGTARF. CDR3 nucleotides: TGTGCCAGCAGTTTAGCGCCCGGGACAGCGCGCTTC.

This clonotype was seen a handful of times. The chain uses TRBV12-3 or TRBV12-4 and TRBJ1-1; D is possibly TRBD1 (6 bases). V was cut by 4 bases and J by 11 bases, with 17 bases left in between. CDR3 length: 13 residues. DNA for the CDR3: TGTGCCAGCAGTTCAACTACCGGGACAACGGCTTTCTTT. Residues: CASSSTTGTTAFF.

This chain uses TRBV11-1 with TRBJ2-2, with 8 bases that match TRBD2. The CDR3 consists of 16 residues. V gave up 5 bases and J gave up 1 base; unmatched junction bases: 6. Germline CDR1 and CDR2: SGHAT and FQDESV (reference sequence). CDR3 loop: CASSPRTSRNTGELFF. CDR3 in DNA: TGTGCCAGCAGCCCTCGGACTAGCCGGAACACCGGGGAGCTGTTTTTT.

The gene calls are TRBV4-1 and TRBJ1-4, with 10 bases aligning to TRBD1. The CDR3 is 18 residues long. Looked up from germline, CDR1 is MGHRA and CDR2 is YSYEKL. V lost 0 bases to trimming and J lost 4 bases; unmatched junction nucleotides: 8. CDR3 nucleotide sequence: TGCGCCAGCAGCCAAGATACGGGACAGGGGCCTCTTAATGAAAAACTGTTTTTT. As protein: CASSQDTGQGPLNEKLFF.

The gene calls are TRBV20-1 and TRBJ2-1, with TRBD2 identical over 9 bases. The CDR3 runs 17 residues. Germline CDR1 reads DFQATT; CDR2 reads SNEGSKA (reference sequence). Trimming at V came to 3 bases and at J to 0 bases, leaving 9 bases not matched to a gene. The CDR3 sequence is CSARRSSGGLSYNEQFF. The CDR3 region has the DNA TGCAGTGCTAGGAGGAGTAGCGGGGGCCTCTCCTACAATGAGCAGTTCTTC.

The chain recombines TRBV5-5 with TRBJ2-1; no reliable D call. The length of the CDR3 is 15 residues. Germline CDR1 SGHKS, CDR2 YYEKEE (reference sequence). V was shortened by 4 bases and J by 0 bases, with 11 bases between the two germline ends. The CDR3 here is CASSIDASSYNEQFF. CDR3 sequence (DNA): TGTGCCAGCAGCATCGACGCGAGCTCCTACAATGAGCAGTTCTTC.

This clonotype came up a few times. The chain is built from TRBV2 and TRBJ2-3; D is unclear. The CDR3 sequence is 13 residues long. Trimming took off 1 base at V and 4 bases at J, with 6 bases between the two ends. Germline V gene lookup returns CDR1 SNHLY and CDR2 FYNNEI. CDR3 DNA sequence: TGTGCCAGCAGTGAAGTAGGGCCAGATACGCAGTATTTT. Amino acids: CASSEVGPDTQYF. Using reference TRBV2 and TRBJ2-3 for the parts outside the CDR3, the full variable domain is EPEVTQTPSHQVTQMGQEVILRCVPISNHLYFYWYRQILGQKVEFLVSFYNNEISEKSEIFDDQFSVERPDGSNFTLKIRSTKLEDSAMYFCASSEVGPDTQYFGPGTRLTVL.

This clonotype has more than one count but fewer than ten. The rearrangement joins TRBV6-6 to TRBJ1-5; the D is unclear. This CDR3 comprises 13 residues. The V gene lost 5 bases and the J gene lost 7 bases, with 12 bases spanning the gap. CDR1 is MNHNY and CDR2 is SVGAGI in the germline V gene (reference sequence). The CDR3 DNA follows: TGTGCCAGCAGTCCCCTAGGGCACCAGCCCCAGCATTTT. Encoded protein: CASSPLGHQPQHF.

This clonotype was observed a few times. This rearrangement joins TRBV5-1 to TRBJ2-3; D remains ambiguous. V shed 3 bases and J shed 0 bases, with 14 bases lying between them. The CDR3 is 16 amino acids. Germline V gene sequence: CDR1 SGHRS, CDR2 YFSETQ. The CDR3 reads CASSSPSESSTDTQYF. The DNA for the CDR3 is TGCGCCAGCAGCTCCCCCAGCGAATCTAGCACAGATACGCAGTATTTT.

This clonotype was counted ten times or more. This chain links TRBV10-3 with TRBJ2-2, with 8 bases identical to TRBD1. J was trimmed by 4 bases and V by 11 bases; bases with no gene match: 6. Germline V lookup: CDR1 ENHRY, CDR2 SYGVKD. The length of the CDR3 is 13 residues. The chain's CDR3 is CAVRGTGTGELFF. The CDR3 nucleotides are TGTGCCGTACGGGGGACAGGCACCGGGGAGCTGTTTTTT.

J is TRBJ2-1 and V is TRBV20-1; D may be TRBD1 (5 bases). Germline CDR1 is DFQATT and CDR2 is SNEGSKA (reference sequence). The CDR3 spans 15 residues. Trimming removed 0 bases from V and 2 bases from J, with 11 bases in between. The chain's CDR3 is CSARDPRGTYNEQFF. The CDR3 DNA is TGCAGTGCTAGAGATCCAAGGGGTACCTACAATGAGCAGTTCTTC.

The chain employs TRBV15 and TRBJ1-5; TRBD1 is a possible D gene (6 bases). CDR3 length: 16 residues. CDR1 and CDR2 (germline): LNHNV, YYDKDF (reference sequence). V shed 7 bases and J shed 0 bases, with 16 bases lying between them. CDR3 residues: CATIGGEGYSNQPQHF. CDR3 bases: TGTGCCACCATCGGGGGCGAGGGGTATAGCAATCAGCCCCAGCATTTT.

This clonotype has just a few counts. The V and J genes are TRBV6-1 and TRBJ1-1, with D unresolved. This CDR3 has 12 residues. The germline gives CDR1 MNHNS, CDR2 SASEGT. V lost 8 bases to trimming and J lost 6 bases, with 13 bases between them. The CDR3 is CASPGPRAEAFF. In DNA, the CDR3 is TGTGCCAGCCCGGGCCCGCGGGCTGAAGCTTTCTTT.

V and J are TRBV20-1 and TRBJ2-1; 12 nucleotides match TRBD2. Germline CDR1 and CDR2: DFQATT and SNEGSKA (reference sequence). V was clipped by 6 bases and J by 7 bases; unmatched bases: 13. The CDR3 has 16 amino acids. The CDR3 here is CSAPTLRLAGVNEQFF. Here the CDR3 DNA reads TGCAGTGCCCCTACCCTTCGACTAGCGGGGGTTAATGAGCAGTTCTTC.